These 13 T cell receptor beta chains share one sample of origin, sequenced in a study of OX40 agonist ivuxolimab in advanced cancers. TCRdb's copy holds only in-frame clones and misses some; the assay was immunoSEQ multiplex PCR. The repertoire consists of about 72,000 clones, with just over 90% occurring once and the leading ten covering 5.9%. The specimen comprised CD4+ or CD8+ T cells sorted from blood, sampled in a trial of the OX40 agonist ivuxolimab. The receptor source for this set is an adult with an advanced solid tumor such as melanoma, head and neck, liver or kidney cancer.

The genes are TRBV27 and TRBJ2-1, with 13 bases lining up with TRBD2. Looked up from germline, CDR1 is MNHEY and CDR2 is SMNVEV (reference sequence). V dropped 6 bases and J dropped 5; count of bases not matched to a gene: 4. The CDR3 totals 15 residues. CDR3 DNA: TGTGCCAGCAGATCGGGACTAGCGGGGAACAATGAGCAGTTCTTC. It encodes CASRSGLAGNNEQFF.

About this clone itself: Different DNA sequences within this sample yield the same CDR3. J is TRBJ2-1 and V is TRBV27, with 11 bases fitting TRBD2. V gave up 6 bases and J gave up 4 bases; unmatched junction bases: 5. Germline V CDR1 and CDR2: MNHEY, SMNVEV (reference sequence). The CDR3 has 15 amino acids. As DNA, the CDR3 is TGTGCCAGCAGCCCGGGGACTAGCGGATACAATGAGCAGTTCTTC. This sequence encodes CASSPGTSGYNEQFF.

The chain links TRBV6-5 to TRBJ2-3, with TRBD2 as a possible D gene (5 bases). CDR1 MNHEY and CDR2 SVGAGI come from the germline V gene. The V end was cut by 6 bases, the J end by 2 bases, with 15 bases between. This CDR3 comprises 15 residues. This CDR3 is CASSSFERATDTQYF. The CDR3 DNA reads TGTGCCAGCAGCTCCTTCGAGAGGGCCACAGATACGCAGTATTTT.

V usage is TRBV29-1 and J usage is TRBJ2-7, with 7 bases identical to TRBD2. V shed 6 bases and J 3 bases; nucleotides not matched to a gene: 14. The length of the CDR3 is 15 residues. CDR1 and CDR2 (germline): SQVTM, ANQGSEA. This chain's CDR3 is CSVDFGGEGFYEQYF. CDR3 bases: TGCAGCGTCGACTTTGGGGGGGAAGGGTTCTACGAGCAGTACTTC.

The CDR3 is CAWSVTDLAEAFF. CDR3 coding DNA: TGTGCCTGGAGTGTGACCGACCTAGCGGAAGCTTTCTTT. This sequence joins TRBV30 and TRBJ1-1; D unclear. The CDR3 consists of 13 residues. CDR1 is GTSNPN, CDR2 SVGIG, per germline (reference sequence). V shed 0 bases and J shed 8 bases, with 13 bases lying between them.

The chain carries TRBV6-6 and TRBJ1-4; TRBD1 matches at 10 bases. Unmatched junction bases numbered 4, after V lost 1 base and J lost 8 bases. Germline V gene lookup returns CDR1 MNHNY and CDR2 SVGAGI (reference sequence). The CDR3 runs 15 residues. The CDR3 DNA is TGTGCCAGCAGTTACTTGGACAGGGGGGGAGAAAAACTGTTTTTT. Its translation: CASSYLDRGGEKLFF.

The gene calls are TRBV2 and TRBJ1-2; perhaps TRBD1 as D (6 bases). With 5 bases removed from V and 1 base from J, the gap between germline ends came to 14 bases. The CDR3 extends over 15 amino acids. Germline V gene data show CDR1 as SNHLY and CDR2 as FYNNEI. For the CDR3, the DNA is TGTGCCAGCAGTCTTTACGGACAGCTTAACTATGGCTACACCTTC. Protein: CASSLYGQLNYGYTF.

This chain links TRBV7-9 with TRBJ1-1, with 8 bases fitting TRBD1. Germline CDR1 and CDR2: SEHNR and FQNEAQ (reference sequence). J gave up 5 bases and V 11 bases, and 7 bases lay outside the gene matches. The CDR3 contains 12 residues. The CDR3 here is CAAAGGATEAFF. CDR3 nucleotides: TGTGCCGCCGCAGGGGGCGCGACTGAAGCTTTCTTT. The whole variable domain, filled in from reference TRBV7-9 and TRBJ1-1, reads DTGVSQNPRHKITKRGQNVTFRCDPISEHNRLYWYRQTLGQGPEFLTYFQNEAQLEKSRLLSDRFSAERPKGSFSTLEIQRTEQGDSAMYLCAAAGGATEAFFGQGTRLTVV.

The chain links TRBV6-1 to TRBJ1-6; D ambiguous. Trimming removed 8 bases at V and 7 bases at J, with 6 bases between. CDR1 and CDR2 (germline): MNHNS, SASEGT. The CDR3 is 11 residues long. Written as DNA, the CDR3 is TGTGCCAGCGGAATGAATTCACCCCTCCACTTT. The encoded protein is CASGMNSPLHF.

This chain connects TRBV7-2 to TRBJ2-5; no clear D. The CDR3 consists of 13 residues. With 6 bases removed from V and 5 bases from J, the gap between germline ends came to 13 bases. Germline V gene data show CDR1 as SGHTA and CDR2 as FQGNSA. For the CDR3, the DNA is TGTGCCAGCAGGTCCGAGAGCCGGGAGACCCAGTACTTC. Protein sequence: CASRSESRETQYF. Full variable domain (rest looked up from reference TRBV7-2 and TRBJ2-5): GAGVSQSPSNKVTEKGKDVELRCDPISGHTALYWYRQSLGQGLEFLIYFQGNSAPDKSGLPSDRFSAERTGGSVSTLTIQRTQQEDSAVYLCASRSESRETQYFGPGTRLLVL.

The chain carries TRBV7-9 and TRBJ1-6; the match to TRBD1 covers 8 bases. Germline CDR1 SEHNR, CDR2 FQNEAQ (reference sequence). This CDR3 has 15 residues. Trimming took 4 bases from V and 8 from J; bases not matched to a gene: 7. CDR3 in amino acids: CASSSRTGRDSPLHF. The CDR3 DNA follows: TGTGCCAGCAGCTCGCGGACAGGGCGGGATTCACCCCTCCACTTT.

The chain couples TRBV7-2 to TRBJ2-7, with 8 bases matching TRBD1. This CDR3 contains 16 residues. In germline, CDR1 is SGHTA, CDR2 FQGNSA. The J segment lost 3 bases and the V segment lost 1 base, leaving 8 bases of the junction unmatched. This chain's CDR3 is CASSLGVDREYYEQYF. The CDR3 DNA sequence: TGTGCCAGCAGCTTAGGTGTGGACAGGGAGTACTACGAGCAGTACTTC.

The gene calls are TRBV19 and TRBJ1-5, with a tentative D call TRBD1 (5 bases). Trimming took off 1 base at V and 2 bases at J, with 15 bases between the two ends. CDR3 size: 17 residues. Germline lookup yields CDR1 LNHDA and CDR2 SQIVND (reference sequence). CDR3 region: CASSIGNGARGNQPQHF. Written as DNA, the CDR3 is TGTGCCAGTAGTATAGGGAACGGGGCTAGGGGCAATCAGCCCCAGCATTTT.